A single sample is the source of the 2 T cell receptor beta chains below, sequenced in a study of human T cells and chemical hapten exposure. The time point is: pre-sensitization, week 0. As to treatment: therapeutic diphenylcyclopropenone sensitization with weekly scalp DPC. Each CDR3 protein is one row after TCRdb ran MiXCR on the RACE reads. The table records more than 300,000 distinct CDR3 sequences, roughly 5% of them present only once. Material: whole blood, obtained in connection with sensitization to the hapten diphenylcyclopropenone (DPC). The source of these receptors is a woman aged 45 to 65 with alopecia areata. Some clones in this sample may be carry-over from other donors' samples.

This chain uses TRBV5-1 with TRBJ2-3; 7 bases map to TRBD1. CDR3 size: 15 residues. After removal of 4 bases from V and 2 bases from J, the junction contained 7 bases not matched to a gene. CDR1 SGHRS and CDR2 YFSETQ come from the germline V gene. CDR3 sequence: CASSLRQGATDTQYF. The CDR3 DNA is TGCGCCAGCAGCCTGCGACAGGGCGCCACAGATACGCAGTATTTT.

This clonotype occurred once. It may be a read error: a sequence one base away is much more abundant. The V gene is TRBV7-2, the J gene TRBJ2-5; D is unresolved. This CDR3 is 14 amino acids long. Germline V gene lookup returns CDR1 SGHTA and CDR2 FQGNSA. V lost 5 bases, J lost 2 bases, and 12 bases lay in between. The CDR3 here is CASSLPDNQETQYF. The DNA for the CDR3 is TGTGCCAGCAGCCTTCCCGACAATCAAGAGACCCAGTACTTC. The full variable domain, in which reference TRBV7-2 and TRBJ2-5 provide the parts outside the CDR3, is GAGVSQSPSNKVTEKGKDVELRCDPISGHTALYWYRQSLGQGLEFLIYFQGNSAPDKSGLPSDRFSAERTGGSVSTLTIQRTQQEDSAVYLCASSLPDNQETQYFGPGTRLLVL.